The entry below gives a single T cell receptor beta chain sequence along with its context. As yet, its antigen is unknown. Other DNA sequences in the sample encode the same CDR3. Donors consisted of healthy bone marrow donors. This record comes from a study of cytomegalovirus exposure and HLA in healthy donors. Study-wide results and caveats: TCR beta V segments were, for the most part, productive about 87% or about 30% of the time in an earlier analysis. The study recorded 160 or so TCR beta chains that were cytomegalovirus-associated.

PCR primers comprised 60 Vbeta and 13 Jbeta primers. Here immunoSEQ multiplex PCR was the method, and the copy in TCRdb shows in-frame clones only, minus some. The sample lists about 170,000 clones, 73% seen once, with 5% to 5.5% in the top ten. CDR3 length: 14 amino acids. V lost 4 bases, J lost 7 bases, and 8 bases stayed unmatched. Germline lookup yields CDR1 SGDLS and CDR2 YYNGEE. The sequencing sample was made of PBMCs. The J gene is TRBJ1-2, the V gene TRBV9, with 9 bases matching TRBD1. The receptor was derived from a woman aged 18 to 35 in good health and CMV-seropositive. Here the CDR3 DNA reads TGTGCCAGCAGCTACCTAACAGGGGGCCTTGGCTACACCTTC. Encoded protein: CASSYLTGGLGYTF.